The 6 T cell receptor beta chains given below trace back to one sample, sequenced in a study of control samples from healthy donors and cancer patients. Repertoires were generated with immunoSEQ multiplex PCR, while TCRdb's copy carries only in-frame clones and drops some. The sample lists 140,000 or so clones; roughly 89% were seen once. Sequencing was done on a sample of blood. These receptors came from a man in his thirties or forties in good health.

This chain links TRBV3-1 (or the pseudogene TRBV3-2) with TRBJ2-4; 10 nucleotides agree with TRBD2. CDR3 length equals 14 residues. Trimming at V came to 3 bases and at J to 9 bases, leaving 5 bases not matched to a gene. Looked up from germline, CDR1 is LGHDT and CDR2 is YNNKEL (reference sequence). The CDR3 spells CASSHGTSDGIQYF. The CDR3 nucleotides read TGTGCCAGCAGCCACGGGACTAGCGACGGCATTCAGTACTTC.

CDR3 protein: CASSPGDFYNEQFF. The CDR3 region has the DNA TGTGCCAGCAGTCCAGGGGACTTCTACAATGAGCAGTTCTTC. The rearrangement joins TRBV11-3 to TRBJ2-1; D is tentatively TRBD1 or TRBD2 (6 bases each). The germline V and J ends were trimmed by 6 bases and 3 bases, with 12 bases remaining between them. Germline CDR1 is SGHNT and CDR2 is YENEEA. The CDR3 sequence is 14 residues long.

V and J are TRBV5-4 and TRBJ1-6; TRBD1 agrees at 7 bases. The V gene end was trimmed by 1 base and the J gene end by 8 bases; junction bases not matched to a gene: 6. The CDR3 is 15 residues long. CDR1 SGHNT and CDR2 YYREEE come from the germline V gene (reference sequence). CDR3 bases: TGTGCCAGCAGCTTGTCCAGGGGGTTTGATTCACCCCTCCACTTT. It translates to CASSLSRGFDSPLHF.

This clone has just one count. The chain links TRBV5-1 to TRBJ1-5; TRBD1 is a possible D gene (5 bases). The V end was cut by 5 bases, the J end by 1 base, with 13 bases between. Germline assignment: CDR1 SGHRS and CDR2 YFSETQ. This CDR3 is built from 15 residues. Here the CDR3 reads CASSPGTGSNQPQHF. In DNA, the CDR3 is TGCGCCAGCAGTCCCGGGACTGGAAGCAATCAGCCCCAGCATTTT.

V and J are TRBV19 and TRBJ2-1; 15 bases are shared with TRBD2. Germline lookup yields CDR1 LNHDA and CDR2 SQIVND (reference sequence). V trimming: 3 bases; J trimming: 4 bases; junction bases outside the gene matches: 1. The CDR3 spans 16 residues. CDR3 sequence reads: CASSIGTSGGYNEQFF. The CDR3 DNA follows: TGTGCCAGTAGTATTGGGACTAGCGGGGGGTACAATGAGCAGTTCTTC.

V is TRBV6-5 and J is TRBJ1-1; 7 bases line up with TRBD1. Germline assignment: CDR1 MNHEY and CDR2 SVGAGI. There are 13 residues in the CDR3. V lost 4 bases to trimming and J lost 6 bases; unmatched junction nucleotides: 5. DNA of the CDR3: TGTGCCAGCAGTTTAGGGGGCGGAGCTGAAGCTTTCTTT. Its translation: CASSLGGGAEAFF.